These 27 T cell receptor beta chains were all obtained from the same sample, sequenced in a study of identical twins. TCRdb used MiXCR to reprocess the 5' RACE reads, holding one entry per CDR3 protein. The sample consists of some 730,000 distinct CDR3 sequences, around a sixth of them appearing once. Another study also made use of these data, one on T cells expressing NK-cell markers.

The sequenced material came from PBMCs. These TCRs come from a woman aged 18-29 years in good health.

This rearrangement joins TRBV20-1 to TRBJ2-7, with D perhaps TRBD2 (5 bases). Trimming took 0 bases from V and 4 from J, leaving 10 bases between them. CDR1 and CDR2 (germline): DFQATT, SNEGSKA (reference sequence). The CDR3 contains 13 residues. CDR3 sequence reads: CSARDRGRYEQYF. The CDR3 bases are TGCAGTGCTAGAGACCGGGGTAGATACGAGCAGTACTTC.

This clonotype appeared a few times. The chain carries TRBV7-6 and TRBJ2-3; weak D call: TRBD2 (6 bases). V was cut by 5 bases and J by 0 bases, with 15 bases left in between. In germline, CDR1 is SGHVS, CDR2 FNYEAQ. The CDR3 is 16 residues long. The CDR3 loop reads CASSPWDSGSTDTQYF. For the CDR3, the DNA is TGTGCCAGCAGCCCCTGGGATAGCGGAAGCACAGATACGCAGTATTTT.

The table lists this clonotype with a few counts. Here the CDR3 reads CASSQRPGGTEAFF. The CDR3 region has the DNA TGCGCCAGCAGCCAAAGACCAGGGGGCACTGAAGCTTTCTTT. The gene calls are TRBV5-1 and TRBJ1-1; 7 bases are a match to TRBD1. The CDR3 totals 14 residues. V lost 4 bases, J lost 4 bases, and 7 bases stayed unmatched. Germline-derived CDR1 and CDR2 are SGHRS and YFSETQ.

The sample holds a few counts of this clonotype. The rearrangement joins TRBV6-5 to TRBJ1-4, with unresolved D. Germline-derived CDR1 and CDR2 are MNHEY and SVGAGI. This CDR3 is built from 15 residues. V lost 2 bases and J 0 bases, leaving 7 bases between the germline ends. The CDR3 sequence: CASSYPPSTNEKLFF. The CDR3 DNA reads TGTGCCAGCAGTTACCCCCCCTCAACTAATGAAAAACTGTTTTTT.

This sequence joins TRBV20-1 and TRBJ2-1; possible D gene TRBD2, 6 bases. This CDR3 is 12 amino acids long. V gave up 6 bases and J gave up 7 bases, with 13 bases separating them. Germline V gene data show CDR1 as DFQATT and CDR2 as SNEGSKA (reference sequence). The CDR3 loop is CSAIGRGNEQFF. For the CDR3, the DNA is TGCAGTGCCATCGGGAGAGGTAATGAGCAGTTCTTC.

The chain combines TRBV11-2 with TRBJ2-7; 7 bases are a match to TRBD1. Germline loops: CDR1 SGHAT, CDR2 FQNNGV. CDR3 length equals 17 residues. J was trimmed by 0 bases and V by 4 bases; bases with no gene match: 12. This chain's CDR3 is CASSSPGGQRSSYEQYF. The CDR3 nucleotides read TGTGCCAGCAGCTCCCCTGGGGGACAGAGAAGCTCCTACGAGCAGTACTTC.

CDR3 nucleotide sequence: TGCAGCGTTGAAGGTCAGGGGGATGAGCAGTTCTTC. Residues: CSVEGQGDEQFF. The chain carries TRBV29-1 and TRBJ2-1, with 7 bases aligning to TRBD1. With 1 base clipped from V and 8 bases from J, the junction kept 2 bases outside the gene matches. CDR3 length: 12 residues. From germline, CDR1 is SQVTM and CDR2 ANQGSEA.

The chain couples TRBV6-6 to TRBJ2-1, with D possibly being TRBD2 (6 bases). V was pared by 3 bases and J by 10 bases, with 13 bases between. The CDR3 extends over 13 amino acids. Germline CDR1 reads MNHNY; CDR2 reads SVGAGI (reference sequence). The CDR3 loop is CASSYKGEVEQFF. For the CDR3, the DNA is TGTGCCAGCAGTTATAAAGGGGAGGTGGAGCAGTTCTTC.

This clonotype was detected ten times or more. The V and J genes are TRBV12-3 or TRBV12-4 and TRBJ2-2; D uncertain. This CDR3 has 12 residues. V lost 4 bases, J lost 4 bases, and 4 bases lay in between. The CDR3 region is CASSSITGELFF. The CDR3 DNA reads TGTGCCAGCAGTTCGATCACCGGGGAGCTGTTTTTT.

This clonotype was counted a few times. The rearrangement joins TRBV9 to TRBJ2-3, with D perhaps TRBD2 (6 bases). CDR1 SGDLS and CDR2 YYNGEE come from the germline V gene. The length of the CDR3 is 16 residues. Trimming took 4 bases from V and 3 from J, leaving 18 bases between them. The CDR3 DNA follows: TGTGCCAGCAGCACCCCCGGCAGGGAGGAAACAGATACGCAGTATTTT. It yields the protein CASSTPGREETDTQYF.

Only a few counts were recorded for this clonotype. The chain couples TRBV29-1 to TRBJ2-1; D is ambiguous. The germline V gene has CDR1 SQVTM and CDR2 ANQGSEA. Trimming left V 0 bases short and J 0 bases short, with 9 bases between. This CDR3 has 15 amino acids. CDR3 DNA sequence: TGCAGCGTTGAAGATCTAGGCTCCTCCTACAATGAGCAGTTCTTC. The encoded protein is CSVEDLGSSYNEQFF.

Many counts were recorded for this clonotype. The chain links TRBV7-9 to TRBJ1-2; D gene ambiguous. This CDR3 has 11 amino acids. Between the trimmed V and J ends, which lost 6 bases and 5 bases, there was a span of 7 bases. Germline V gives CDR1 SEHNR, CDR2 FQNEAQ (reference sequence). The CDR3 loop reads CASSLTYGYTF. The CDR3, as DNA: TGTGCCAGCAGTTTGACGTATGGCTACACCTTC. The full variable domain, completed using reference TRBV7-9 and TRBJ1-2, is DTGVSQNPRHKITKRGQNVTFRCDPISEHNRLYWYRQTLGQGPEFLTYFQNEAQLEKSRLLSDRFSAERPKGSFSTLEIQRTEQGDSAMYLCASSLTYGYTFGSGTRLTVV.

The sample holds a few counts of this clonotype. The chain couples TRBV6-5 to TRBJ2-2, with D perhaps TRBD1 (5 bases). V gave up 4 bases and J gave up 1 base, with 7 bases separating them. Germline CDR1 reads MNHEY; CDR2 reads SVGAGI. CDR3 length: 14 residues. The CDR3 DNA sequence: TGTGCCAGCAGTTCAGGGAAGAACACCGGGGAGCTGTTTTTT. Amino acids: CASSSGKNTGELFF.

The V call is TRBV7-3, the J call TRBJ1-1, with a weak D call TRBD1 (5 bases). Trimming shortened V by 6 bases and J by 4 bases, and 15 bases separated the two germline ends. This CDR3 has 14 residues. The germline V gene has CDR1 SGHTA and CDR2 FQGTGA. For the CDR3, the DNA is TGTGCCAGCAGTCCAGGTCTTGGGGGCACTGAAGCTTTCTTT. Translation gives CASSPGLGGTEAFF.

This clonotype was seen a handful of times. This chain uses TRBV4-1 with TRBJ1-1; D remains unclear. Germline V lookup: CDR1 MGHRA, CDR2 YSYEKL. The V end was cut by 6 bases, the J end by 1 base, with 12 bases between. The CDR3 runs to 14 residues. This chain's CDR3 is CASSTKLGNTEAFF. CDR3 sequence (DNA): TGCGCCAGCAGTACAAAATTAGGGAACACTGAAGCTTTCTTT.

The chain joins TRBV20-1 to TRBJ1-2; the D gene is possibly TRBD1 (6 bases). Germline V lookup: CDR1 DFQATT, CDR2 SNEGSKA (reference sequence). The V gene lost 7 bases and the J gene lost 0 bases, with 9 bases spanning the gap. This CDR3 is 12 amino acids long. The CDR3 spells CSGKGANYGYTF. In DNA, the CDR3 is TGCAGTGGAAAGGGGGCTAACTATGGCTACACCTTC.

This clonotype was detected a few times. This chain connects TRBV15 to TRBJ2-7; D gene ambiguous. V dropped 4 bases and J dropped 4 bases, with 5 bases sitting between them. In germline, CDR1 is LNHNV, CDR2 YYDKDF (reference sequence). This CDR3 is built from 11 residues. The CDR3 coding sequence is TGTGCCACCAGCAACCAGTACGAGCAGTACTTC. Residues: CATSNQYEQYF.

The sample holds a few counts of this clonotype. The CDR3 coding sequence is TGTGCCAGCACCCGGCAGGGAAACAATGAGCAGTTCTTC. Amino acids: CASTRQGNNEQFF. The chain employs TRBV27 and TRBJ2-1, with TRBD1 as a possible D gene (5 bases). This CDR3 has 13 amino acids. Between the trimmed V and J ends, which lost 7 bases and 5 bases, there was a span of 12 bases. Germline assignment: CDR1 MNHEY and CDR2 SMNVEV (reference sequence).

This clonotype was seen more than once but under ten times. The chain combines TRBV6-1 with TRBJ2-7, with TRBD1 identical over 9 bases. Germline V gene data show CDR1 as MNHNS and CDR2 as SASEGT. The CDR3 runs to 15 residues. After removal of 6 bases from V and 2 bases from J, the junction contained 8 bases not matched to a gene. CDR3 residues: CASSFPTGGPYEQYF. The CDR3 DNA is TGTGCCAGCAGCTTTCCCACAGGGGGCCCCTACGAGCAGTACTTC.

This clonotype was seen a handful of times. This chain joins TRBV9 and TRBJ2-2, with 8 nucleotides matching TRBD1. The CDR3 loop spans 17 amino acids. Per the germline V gene, CDR1 is SGDLS and CDR2 is YYNGEE. After removal of 0 bases from V and 7 bases from J, the junction contained 11 bases not matched to a gene. The CDR3 region is CASSVDTGTGLIGELFF. As DNA, the CDR3 is TGTGCCAGCAGCGTAGACACCGGGACAGGTCTTATCGGGGAGCTGTTTTTT.

The V and J genes are TRBV29-1 and TRBJ1-1; 8 bases are a match to TRBD1. The CDR3 spans 11 residues. The germline V gene has CDR1 SQVTM and CDR2 ANQGSEA. V was clipped by 5 bases and J by 10 bases; unmatched bases: 6. The CDR3 region has the DNA TGCAGCGTTTCAGACACAGGGGGAGCTTTCTTT. Its protein is CSVSDTGGAFF.

The chain recombines TRBV7-6 with TRBJ2-3, with TRBD2 as a possible D gene (7 bases). Germline values: CDR1 SGHVS, CDR2 FNYEAQ. The length of the CDR3 is 13 residues. V was trimmed by 11 bases and J by 0 bases, leaving 12 bases between them. CDR3 in amino acids: CAGEGGSTDTQYF. CDR3 DNA sequence: TGTGCCGGGGAGGGGGGAAGCACAGATACGCAGTATTTT.

The chain recombines TRBV9 with TRBJ2-5; 8 bases are a match to TRBD2. After removal of 0 bases from V and 2 bases from J, the junction contained 3 bases not matched to a gene. The length of the CDR3 is 15 residues. CDR1 is SGDLS and CDR2 is YYNGEE in the germline V gene. In DNA form, the CDR3 reads TGTGCCAGCAGCGTAGAGCGGGAGATTCAAGAGACCCAGTACTTC. It specifies CASSVEREIQETQYF.

The rearrangement links TRBV6-2 or TRBV6-3 to TRBJ2-1; D is unclear. The CDR3 runs 13 residues. The V gene lost 2 bases and the J gene lost 7 bases, with 9 bases spanning the gap. CDR1 is MNHEY and CDR2 is SVGEGT in the germline V gene. CDR3 residues: CASSYGPRNEQFF. DNA for the CDR3: TGTGCCAGCAGTTACGGACCGCGGAATGAGCAGTTCTTC.

The chain links TRBV7-9 to TRBJ1-2; D gene uncertain. CDR1 SEHNR and CDR2 FQNEAQ come from the germline V gene (reference sequence). This CDR3 contains 15 residues. The V end was cut by 5 bases, the J end by 4 bases, with 17 bases between. The CDR3 sequence: CASSAPSTASYGYTF. The CDR3 coding sequence is TGTGCCAGCAGCGCCCCATCGACGGCAAGCTATGGCTACACCTTC. The complete variable domain, with remaining parts taken from reference TRBV7-9 and TRBJ1-2, reads DTGVSQNPRHKITKRGQNVTFRCDPISEHNRLYWYRQTLGQGPEFLTYFQNEAQLEKSRLLSDRFSAERPKGSFSTLEIQRTEQGDSAMYLCASSAPSTASYGYTFGSGTRLTVV.

The chain links TRBV7-2 to TRBJ2-3, with D perhaps TRBD2 (5 bases). Trimming stripped 3 bases from V and 2 bases from J, with 15 bases between. This CDR3 has 16 residues. CDR1 is SGHTA, CDR2 FQGNSA, per germline. In DNA form, the CDR3 reads TGTGCCAGCAGCTTTACTAGTCCTCGGAACACAGATACGCAGTATTTT. Protein sequence: CASSFTSPRNTDTQYF.

This sequence joins TRBV7-9 and TRBJ2-3, with TRBD1 matching over 9 bases. This CDR3 comprises 16 residues. CDR1 SEHNR and CDR2 FQNEAQ come from the germline V gene (reference sequence). J gave up 5 bases and V 6 bases, and 12 bases lay outside the gene matches. CDR3 amino acids: CASSHKQGARGDTQYF. CDR3 nucleotide sequence: TGTGCCAGCAGTCACAAACAGGGGGCGCGTGGAGATACGCAGTATTTT.